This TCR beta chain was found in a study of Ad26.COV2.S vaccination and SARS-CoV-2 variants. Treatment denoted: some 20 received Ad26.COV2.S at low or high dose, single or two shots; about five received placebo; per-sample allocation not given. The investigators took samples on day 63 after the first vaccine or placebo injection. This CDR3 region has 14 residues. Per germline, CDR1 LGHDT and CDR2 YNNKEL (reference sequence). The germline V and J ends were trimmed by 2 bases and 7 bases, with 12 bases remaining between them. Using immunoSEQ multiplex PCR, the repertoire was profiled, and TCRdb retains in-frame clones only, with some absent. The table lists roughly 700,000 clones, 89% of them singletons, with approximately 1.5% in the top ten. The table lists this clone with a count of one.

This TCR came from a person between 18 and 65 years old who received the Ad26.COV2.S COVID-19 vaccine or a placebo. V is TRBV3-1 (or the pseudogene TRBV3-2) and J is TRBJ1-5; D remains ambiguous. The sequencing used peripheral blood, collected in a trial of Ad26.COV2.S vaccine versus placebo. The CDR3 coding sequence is TGTGCCAGCAGCCAATGGGTCGCCGGGCAGCCCCAGCATTTT. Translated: CASSQWVAGQPQHF.